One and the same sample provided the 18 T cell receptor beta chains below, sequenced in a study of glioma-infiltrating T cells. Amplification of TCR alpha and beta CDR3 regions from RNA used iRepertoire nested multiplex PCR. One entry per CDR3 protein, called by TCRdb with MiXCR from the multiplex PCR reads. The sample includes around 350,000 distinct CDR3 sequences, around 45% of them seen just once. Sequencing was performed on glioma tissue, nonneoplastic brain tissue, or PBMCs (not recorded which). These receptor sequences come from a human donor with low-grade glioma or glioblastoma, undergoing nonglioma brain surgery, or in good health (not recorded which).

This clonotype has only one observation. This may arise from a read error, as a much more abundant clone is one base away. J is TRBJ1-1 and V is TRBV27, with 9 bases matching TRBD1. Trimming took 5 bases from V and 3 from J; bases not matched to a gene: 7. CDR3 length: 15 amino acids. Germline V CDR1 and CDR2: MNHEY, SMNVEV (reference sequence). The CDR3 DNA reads TGTGCCAGCAGTCCCGGGACAGGGTTGGACACTGAAGCTTTCTTT. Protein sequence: CASSPGTGLDTEAFF.

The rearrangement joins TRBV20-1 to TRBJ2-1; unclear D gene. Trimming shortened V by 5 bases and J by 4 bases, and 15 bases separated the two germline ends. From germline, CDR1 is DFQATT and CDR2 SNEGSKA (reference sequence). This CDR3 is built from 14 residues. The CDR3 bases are TGCAGTGCTGCCTTTTGGGAAGTTTACAATGAGCAGTTCTTC. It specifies CSAAFWEVYNEQFF.

CDR3 sequence (DNA): TGTGCCAGCAGCTTAAATTACAGGGGGCTTAAAGGACAAGACACTGAAGCTTTCTTT. It specifies CASSLNYRGLKGQDTEAFF. The chain combines TRBV27 with TRBJ1-1; 9 nucleotides line up with TRBD1. The length of the CDR3 is 19 residues. Germline V gives CDR1 MNHEY, CDR2 SMNVEV (reference sequence). V shed 6 bases and J 3 bases; nucleotides not matched to a gene: 20.

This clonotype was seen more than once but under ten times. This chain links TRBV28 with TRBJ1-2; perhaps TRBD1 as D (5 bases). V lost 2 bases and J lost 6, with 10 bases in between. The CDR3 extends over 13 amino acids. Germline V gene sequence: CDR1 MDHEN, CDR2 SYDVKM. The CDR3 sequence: CASSLVRVDGYTF. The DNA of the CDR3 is TGTGCCAGCAGTTTAGTCAGGGTGGATGGCTACACCTTC.

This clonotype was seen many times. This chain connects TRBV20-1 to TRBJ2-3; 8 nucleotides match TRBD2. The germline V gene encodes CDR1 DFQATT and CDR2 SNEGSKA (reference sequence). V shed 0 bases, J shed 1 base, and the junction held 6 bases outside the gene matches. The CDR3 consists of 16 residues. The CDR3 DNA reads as TGCAGTGCTAGAGATCCCTCAGCGGGAGGCACAGATACGCAGTATTTT. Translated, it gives CSARDPSAGGTDTQYF.

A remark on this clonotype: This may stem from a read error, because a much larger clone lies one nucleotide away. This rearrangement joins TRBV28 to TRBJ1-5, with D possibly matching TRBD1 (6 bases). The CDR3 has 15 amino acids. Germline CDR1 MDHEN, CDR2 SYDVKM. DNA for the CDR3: TGTGCCAGCAGTCCTACAGGGTTTGACAATCAGCCCCAGCGTTTT. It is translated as CASSPTGFDNQPQRF.

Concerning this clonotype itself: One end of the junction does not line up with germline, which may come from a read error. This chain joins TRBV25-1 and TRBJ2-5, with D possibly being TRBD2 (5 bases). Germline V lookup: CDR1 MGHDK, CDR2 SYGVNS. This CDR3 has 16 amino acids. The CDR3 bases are TGTGCCGGCAGTGGCCCCGCAAGGAGGCTGGGAGAGACCCAGTACTTC. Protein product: CAGSGPARRLGETQYF.

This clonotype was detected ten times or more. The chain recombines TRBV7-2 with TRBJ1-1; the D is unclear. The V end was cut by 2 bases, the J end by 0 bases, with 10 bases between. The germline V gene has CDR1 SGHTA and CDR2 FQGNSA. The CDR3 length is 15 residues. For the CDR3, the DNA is TGTGCCAGCAGCTTAAGGGTCGGGATGAACACTGAAGCTTTCTTT. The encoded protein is CASSLRVGMNTEAFF.

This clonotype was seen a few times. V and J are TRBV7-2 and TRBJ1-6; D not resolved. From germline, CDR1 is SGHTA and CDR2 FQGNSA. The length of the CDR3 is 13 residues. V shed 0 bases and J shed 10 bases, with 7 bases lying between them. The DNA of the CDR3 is TGTGCCAGCAGCTTAGCCCCGGGATCACCCCTCCACTTT. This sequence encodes CASSLAPGSPLHF. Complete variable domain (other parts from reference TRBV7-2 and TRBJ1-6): GAGVSQSPSNKVTEKGKDVELRCDPISGHTALYWYRQSLGQGLEFLIYFQGNSAPDKSGLPSDRFSAERTGGSVSTLTIQRTQQEDSAVYLCASSLAPGSPLHFGNGTRLTVT.

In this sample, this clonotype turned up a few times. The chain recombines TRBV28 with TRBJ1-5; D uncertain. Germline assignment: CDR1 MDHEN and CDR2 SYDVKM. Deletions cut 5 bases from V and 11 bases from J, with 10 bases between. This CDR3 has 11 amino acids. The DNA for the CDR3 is TGTGCCAGCAGTACAACAGCGGCCCAGCATTTT. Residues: CASSTTAAQHF.

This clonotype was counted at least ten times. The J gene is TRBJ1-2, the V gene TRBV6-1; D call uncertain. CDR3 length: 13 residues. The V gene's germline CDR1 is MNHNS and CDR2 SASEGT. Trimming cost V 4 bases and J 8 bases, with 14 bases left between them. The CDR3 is CASSAGRRRGYTF. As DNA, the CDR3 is TGTGCCAGCAGTGCTGGCAGGAGAAGAGGCTACACCTTC.

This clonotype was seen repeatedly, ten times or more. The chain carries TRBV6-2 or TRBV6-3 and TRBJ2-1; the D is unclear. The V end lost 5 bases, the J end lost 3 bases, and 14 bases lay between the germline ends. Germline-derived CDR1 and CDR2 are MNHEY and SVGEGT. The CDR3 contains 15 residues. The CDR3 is CASSSPGLGYNEQFF. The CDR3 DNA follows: TGTGCCAGCAGTAGTCCGGGCCTCGGCTACAATGAGCAGTTCTTC.

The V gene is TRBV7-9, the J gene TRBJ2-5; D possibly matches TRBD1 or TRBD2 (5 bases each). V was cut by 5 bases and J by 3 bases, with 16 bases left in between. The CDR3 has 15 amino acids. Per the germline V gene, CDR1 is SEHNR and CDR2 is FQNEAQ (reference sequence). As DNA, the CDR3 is TGTGCCAGCAGCCCCGGGACGACTACTAAAGAGACCCAGTACTTC. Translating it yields CASSPGTTTKETQYF.

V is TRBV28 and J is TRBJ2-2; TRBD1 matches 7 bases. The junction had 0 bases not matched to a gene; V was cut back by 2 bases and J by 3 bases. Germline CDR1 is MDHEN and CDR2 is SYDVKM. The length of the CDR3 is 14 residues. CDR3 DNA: TGTGCCAGCAGTTTAGACAGGGACACCGGGGAGCTGTTTTTT. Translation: CASSLDRDTGELFF.

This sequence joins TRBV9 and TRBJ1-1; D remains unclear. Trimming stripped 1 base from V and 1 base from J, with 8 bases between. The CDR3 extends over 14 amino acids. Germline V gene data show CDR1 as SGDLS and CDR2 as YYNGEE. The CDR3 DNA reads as TGTGCCAGCAGCGTAAAAGCAACGAACACTGAAGCTTTCTTT. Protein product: CASSVKATNTEAFF.

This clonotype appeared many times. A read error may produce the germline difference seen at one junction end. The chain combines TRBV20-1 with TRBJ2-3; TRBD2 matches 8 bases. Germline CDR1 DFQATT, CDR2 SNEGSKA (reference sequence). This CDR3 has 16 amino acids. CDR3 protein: CSARDSGREGGDTQYF. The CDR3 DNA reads TGCAGTGCTAGAGATTCCGGACGGGAGGGGGGCGATACACAGTATTTT.

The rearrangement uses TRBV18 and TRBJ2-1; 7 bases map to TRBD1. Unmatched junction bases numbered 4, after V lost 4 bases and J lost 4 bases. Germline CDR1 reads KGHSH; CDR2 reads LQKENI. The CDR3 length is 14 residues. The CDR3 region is CASSLTQGYNEQFF. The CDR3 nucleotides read TGTGCCAGCTCACTCACACAGGGGTACAATGAGCAGTTCTTC.

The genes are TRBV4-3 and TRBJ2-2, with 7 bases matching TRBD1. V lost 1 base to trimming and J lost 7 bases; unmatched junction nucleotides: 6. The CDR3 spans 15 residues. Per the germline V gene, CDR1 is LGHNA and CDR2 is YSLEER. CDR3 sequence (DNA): TGCGCCAGCAGCCAAGTGAGACAGGGCGGCGGGGAGCTGTTTTTT. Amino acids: CASSQVRQGGGELFF.